The rows below give T cell receptor beta chains drawn from one sample of a study of glioma-infiltrating T cells. In TCRdb, the multiplex PCR reads were re-called with MiXCR into one record per CDR3 protein. The sample lists more than 300,000 distinct CDR3 sequences, 41% seen once, with around 11% in the top ten. The material sequenced was glioma tissue, nonneoplastic brain tissue, or PBMCs (not recorded which). The receptors come from a human donor with low-grade glioma or glioblastoma, undergoing nonglioma brain surgery, or in good health (not recorded which). Each CDR3 is given with its conserved first and last residue. A D gene is named only where the DNA matches it firmly. A row's size may be missing; if present it is once, few, many or a size class.

D gene	clone size	J gene	CDR3 length	V gene	CDR3 protein	CDR3 DNA
NA	many	TRBJ1-1	13	TRBV20-1	CGVRGSPDTEAFF	TGCGGAGTTCGGGGGAGTCCGGACACTGAAGCTTTCTTT
NA	few	TRBJ2-3	14	TRBV2	CASSGPSSADTQYF	TGTGCCAGCAGTGGCCCTTCTAGCGCAGATACGCAGTATTTT
NA	NA	TRBJ1-2	14	TRBV7-2	CASSLDGLGNGYTF	TGTGCCAGCAGCTTAGATGGCCTGGGCAATGGCTACACCTTC
NA	NA	TRBJ1-6	14	TRBV28	CASREGFYNSPLHF	TGTGCCAGCAGGGAGGGATTCTATAATTCACCCCTCCACTTT
TRBD1	many	TRBJ2-1	15	TRBV27	CASSLSGQGFNGQFF	TGTGCCAGCAGTCTTAGCGGACAGGGTTTTAATGGGCAGTTCTTC
NA	NA	TRBJ1-2	12	TRBV20-1	CSAYGQNYGYTF	TGCAGTGCCTACGGACAAAACTATGGCTACACCTTC
TRBD2	once	TRBJ2-1	16	TRBV25-1	CANSGSGGRSYNEQFF	TGTGCCAACAGTGGTTCAGGCGGGAGGTCCTACAATGAGCAGTTCTTC
NA	NA	TRBJ2-1	13	TRBV3-1	CASSPAPRDEQFF	TGTGCCAGCAGCCCCGCCCCTAGAGATGAGCAGTTCTTC
TRBD1	few	TRBJ1-5	14	TRBV12-3/TRBV12-4	CASTEAGGHQPQHF	TGTGCCAGTACGGAGGCAGGGGGGCATCAGCCCCAGCATTTT
NA	NA	TRBJ2-1	15	TRBV18	CASSPPFVRVNEQFF	TGTGCCAGCTCACCACCTTTTGTCAGGGTTAATGAGCAGTTCTTC
NA	NA	TRBJ2-1	14	TRBV4-1	CASSQVRRSNEQFF	TGCGCCAGCAGCCAAGTAAGACGGAGTAATGAGCAGTTCTTC
NA	few	TRBJ2-7	12	TRBV28	CASGPLALEQYF	TGTGCCAGCGGCCCCCTAGCACTCGAGCAGTACTTC
NA	NA	TRBJ2-7	12	TRBV20-1	CSARKQGYEQYF	TGCAGTGCTAGGAAACAGGGCTACGAGCAGTACTTC
TRBD1	NA	TRBJ2-1	14	TRBV20-1	CSARTGALDNEQFF	TGCAGTGCTAGGACAGGGGCTCTAGACAATGAGCAGTTCTTC
TRBD1	NA	TRBJ1-1	14	TRBV6-2/TRBV6-3	CTSSRGQGMSEAFF	TGTACCAGCAGTCGGGGACAGGGCATGTCTGAAGCTTTCTTT
TRBD2	many	TRBJ2-1	23	TRBV28	CASSLGPLRGTSGRRGTYNEQFF	TGTGCCAGCAGTTTAGGCCCTCTCAGGGGAACTAGCGGGAGAAGGGGCACTTACAATGAGCAGTTCTTC
NA	few	TRBJ2-3	15	TRBV6-6	CASSSTTGGTDTQYF	TGTGCCAGCAGTTCGACGACAGGCGGCACAGATACGCAGTATTTT
TRBD2	NA	TRBJ2-3	15	TRBV7-3	CASGGGSGRTDTQYF	TGTGCCAGCGGCGGGGGGAGCGGGCGCACAGATACGCAGTATTTT
TRBD2	NA	TRBJ2-7	16	TRBV4-1	CASSPQDGTSGYEQYF	TGCGCCAGCAGCCCCCAGGACGGGACTAGCGGGTACGAGCAGTATTTC
TRBD1	NA	TRBJ2-6	18	TRBV24-1	CATSDPGTGTYGANVLTF	TGTGCCACCAGTGATCCCGGGACAGGGACGTATGGGGCCAACGTCCTGACTTTC
NA	many	TRBJ2-7	14	TRBV27	CASSLAGTSYEQYF	TGTGCCAGCAGTTTAGCTGGGACCTCCTACGAGCAGTACTTC
TRBD1	few	TRBJ2-3	15	TRBV7-6	CASSLSGQSTDTQYF	TGTGCCAGCAGCTTATCGGGACAGAGCACAGATACGCAGTATTTT
TRBD1	NA	TRBJ2-7	13	TRBV20-1	CSAVGQAVREQYF	TGCAGTGCAGTGGGACAGGCCGTGAGGGAGCAGTACTTC
TRBD2	few	TRBJ2-5	15	TRBV4-2	CASSQGWEGRETQYF	TGTGCCAGCAGCCAGGGGTGGGAGGGCCGCGAGACCCAGTACTTC
TRBD1	few	TRBJ1-1	16	TRBV4-1	CASSQFTGQVNTEAFF	TGTGCCAGCAGCCAATTTACTGGACAGGTGAACACTGAAGCTTTCTTT
TRBD2	few	TRBJ2-5	14	TRBV4-3	CASSQGRERETQYF	TGCGCCAGCAGCCAAGGGCGGGAGAGGGAGACCCAGTACTTC
NA	NA	TRBJ2-1	15	TRBV12-3/TRBV12-4	CDSRPTFSKVSEQFF	TGTGACAGCAGGCCGACTTTCTCTAAGGTCTCTGAGCAGTTCTTC
NA	NA	TRBJ2-3	14	TRBV28	CASSLYRFGLTQYF	TGTGCCAGCAGTTTATACAGGTTTGGTTTGACCCAGTATTTT
NA	few	TRBJ2-1	14	TRBV20-1	CSARRPGRYNEQFF	TGCAGTGCTAGACGACCCGGACGCTACAATGAGCAGTTCTTC